This TCR beta chain was sequenced in a study of cytomegalovirus exposure and HLA in healthy donors (dated by TCRdb to about 2017). Study-wide context: According to a later analysis, the roughly 130 validation repertoires were produced on the same platform as the 600 to 850 repertoires of the first cohort. The study aimed to test whether signatures of past pathogen exposure could be identified by cataloging public T cell receptors. In addition to the first cohort of approximately 650 subjects, a separate validation cohort of some 120 different subjects was used. To predict cytomegalovirus infection status, the study combined high-throughput TCR immunosequencing, statistical association of individual TCRs with disease status, and machine learning. The research as a whole found: The authors suggested that the approach could potentially be extended to other disease states and immunological phenotypes. Subsequent analysis determined that TCRs grouped into clusters in the first cohort also showed a tendency toward co-occurrence across the 120 validation repertoires, and roughly 95% of cluster scores exceeded 0. Three of the identified cytomegalovirus-associated TCR beta chains were confirmed in vitro to be specific for cytomegalovirus antigens. A later analysis had no HLA typing for the validation cohort, so co-occurrence there was scored across all 130 or so repertoires. Most TCR sequences were seen in very few donors, while some public TCRs were found in many individuals. In the study, approximately 160 TCR beta chains were listed as associated with cytomegalovirus. The classifier was reported to diagnose cytomegalovirus status with high specificity and sensitivity in both the original cohort and the validation cohort.

The count of this clone is one. The clone's antigen remains unknown. Base-call qualities are not available, and no considerably larger clone is one nucleotide away. The donors were included in the validation cohort of some 110 subjects, a group kept apart from the roughly 690-subject first cohort. The V end gives up 5 bases and the J end 1 base, leaving 4 bases in the junction not matched to a gene. The CDR3 numbers 14 residues from cysteine through phenylalanine. Left in the record is the CDR3 DNA by itself, 42 bases read in frame from the first base. CDR1 is given as MNHEY and CDR2 as SMNVEV, both from the germline V gene (reference sequence). The protocol used for the library was the immunoSEQ multiplex PCR assay. On the study's bioinformatics: A statistical classification framework was developed to diagnose cytomegalovirus status using the catalog of TCR beta chain sequences. TCRdb carries this immuneACCESS record with in-frame sequences only. Its versions omit some clonotypes, under half of them owing to an unresolved V gene in the studies checked, with the rest unexplained. D and trimming were read from the DNA, whereas the V and J calls and clone size are those reported in that table. The sample table records about 140,000 clones; around 85% of these occur just once. The ten largest clonotypes hold under 3% of the sample.

In this chain, TRBV27 is recombined with TRBJ1-1; TRBD1 matches 7 bases in the middle. The sequence came from a man aged 18 to 35 in good health and CMV-seronegative. What was sequenced was PBMCs. The CDR3 has the sequence CASSRQGPNTEAFF. The sequenced DNA is TGTGCCAGCAGTCGACAGGGTCCGAACACTGAAGCTTTCTTT.